This TCR beta chain was recorded in a study of spatial heterogeneity in lung cancer. Study overall: Detection of beta-chain sequences consistently exceeded that of alpha-chain sequences. There were, on average, more than eight raw-read appearances for each unique TCR and UMI combination.

V lost 4 bases and J 7 bases, leaving 17 bases between the germline ends. The CDR3 length is 15 residues. The germline gives CDR1 SGHVS, CDR2 FQNEAQ. From the 5' RACE reads, TCRdb called clonotypes with MiXCR, one entry per CDR3 protein. The sample consists of more than 45,000 distinct CDR3 sequences, approximately 5.3% of them appearing once. As for time point: sample taken at primary tumor resection. The cohort: 65 to 80 early-stage, untreated non-small cell lung cancer patients. Researchers sequenced whole RNA taken from tumor, nontumor lung or frozen PBMC without sorting. This clonotype was recorded at least ten times.

This sequence joins TRBV7-8 and TRBJ1-5; D unclear. The receptor's source is a male donor with early-stage non-small cell lung cancer. The material sequenced was PBMCs, taken at surgery. Written as DNA, the CDR3 is TGTGCCAGCAGCTCCCTAGTGGGCGCGGAGCAGCCCCAGCATTTT. Encoded protein: CASSSLVGAEQPQHF.